This T cell receptor (beta chain) is drawn from a study of T cells in localized non-small cell lung cancer. Clones were read by immunoSEQ multiplex PCR, and TCRdb kept only the in-frame ones, dropping some. Among around 9,800 clones, around two fifths were seen once, and the ten largest hold 3% to 4.5%. Study findings and constraints: Uninvolved nearby lung showed the greatest T cell clonality, exceeding that found in tumor. Median detection of top 100 tumor clones in adjacent lung was approximately 50 clones. Sequencing involved a lone tumor region, leaving heterogeneity possible.

As for this clone: Its antigen is not known.

In germline, CDR1 is LNHDA, CDR2 SQIVND (reference sequence). Trimming at V came to 6 bases and at J to 3 bases, leaving 5 bases not matched to a gene. This CDR3 has 14 amino acids. The chain employs TRBV19 and TRBJ1-2, with 9 bases identical to TRBD1. The clonotype was recovered from a woman aged 40-75 years with stage I lung adenocarcinoma. The sample consisted of lymph node tissue, taken before any cancer treatment. Here the CDR3 DNA reads TGTGCCAGTAGCAACAGGGGGCGCGACTATGGCTACACCTTC. This sequence encodes CASSNRGRDYGYTF. The whole variable domain, filled in from reference TRBV19 and TRBJ1-2, reads DGGITQSPKYLFRKEGQNVTLSCEQNLNHDAMYWYRQDPGQGLRLIYYSQIVNDFQKGDIAEGYSVSREKKESFPLTVTSAQKNPTAFYLCASSNRGRDYGYTFGSGTRLTVV.